This T cell receptor (beta chain) is drawn from a study of blood T cell repertoires in COVID-19. Study background: The analysed material was cDNA or gDNA that came from T cells, B-cell-depleted T cells, or PBMCs.

CDR1 is LGHDT, CDR2 YNNKEL, per germline (reference sequence). The CDR3 extends over 14 amino acids. Trimming stripped 1 base from V and 2 bases from J, with 6 bases between. This clone has only a few counts. Measured with immunoSEQ multiplex PCR; TCRdb has only the in-frame clones, and not every one. Of about 200,000 clones in the sample, roughly 76% were seen once. The sample taken for sequencing was peripheral blood. The TCR sequence derives from a human donor in a cohort sampled during active COVID-19. The V gene is TRBV3-1 (or the pseudogene TRBV3-2), the J gene TRBJ1-3; the D gene is possibly TRBD1 (5 bases). The CDR3 sequence: CASSQAGTGNTIYF. The CDR3 region has the DNA TGTGCCAGCAGCCAAGCAGGGACTGGAAACACCATATATTTT.